One sample yielded the 17 T cell receptor beta chains listed below, sequenced in a study of blood T cell repertoires in COVID-19. Profiled with immunoSEQ multiplex PCR; TCRdb holds only in-frame clones, not every one. The sample includes 220,000 or so clones, around 90% of them seen just once. Sample: PBMCs or T cells enriched from blood (not recorded which). The origin of the receptors is a man aged 30 to 45 who had been exposed to COVID-19.

The CDR3 spells CASSAIGNEQFF. The CDR3 coding sequence is TGTGCCAGCAGCGCGATCGGGAATGAGCAGTTCTTC. The chain links TRBV5-4 to TRBJ2-1; D remains ambiguous. Per the germline V gene, CDR1 is SGHNT and CDR2 is YYREEE (reference sequence). Trimming stripped 4 bases from V and 7 bases from J, with 9 bases between. There are 12 residues in the CDR3.

The chain uses TRBV7-6 and TRBJ2-7; TRBD2 agrees at 7 bases. The V segment lost 8 bases and the J segment 1 base; nucleotides outside the gene matches: 5. Germline V gives CDR1 SGHVS, CDR2 FNYEAQ. This CDR3 is 13 amino acids long. The CDR3 DNA reads as TGTGCCAGCGGGGGGGGTCCTTCCTACGAGCAGTACTTC. It codes for CASGGGPSYEQYF.

In the case of this clone: At the DNA level, this CDR3 is encoded by other sequences in the same sample as well. The V gene is TRBV5-1, the J gene TRBJ1-1; tentative D call: TRBD1 (5 bases). Trimming cost V 0 bases and J 1 base, with 7 bases left between them. Germline V lookup: CDR1 SGHRS, CDR2 YFSETQ. The CDR3 contains 14 residues. CDR3 residues: CASSLGRENTEAFF. Here the CDR3 DNA reads TGCGCCAGCAGCTTGGGCAGGGAGAACACTGAAGCTTTCTTT.

The chain recombines TRBV4-2 with TRBJ1-6; D perhaps matches TRBD1 (6 bases). Germline CDR1 is LGHNA and CDR2 is YNFKEQ. Deletions cut 3 bases from V and 7 bases from J, with 10 bases between. The CDR3 has 14 amino acids. The CDR3 region is CASSQAGENSPLHF. CDR3 sequence (DNA): TGTGCCAGCAGCCAGGCAGGGGAGAATTCACCCCTCCACTTT.

This chain joins TRBV4-2 and TRBJ2-5, with TRBD1 matching over 10 bases. With 3 bases clipped from V and 3 bases from J, the junction kept 4 bases outside the gene matches. The CDR3 is 15 amino acids. Germline loops: CDR1 LGHNA, CDR2 YNFKEQ. The CDR3 reads CASSHTDRGEETQYF. CDR3 nucleotides: TGTGCCAGCAGCCACACGGACAGGGGGGAAGAGACCCAGTACTTC.

The chain carries TRBV29-1 and TRBJ1-2; D is ambiguous. The CDR3 runs to 12 residues. V was clipped by 4 bases and J by 5 bases, with 11 bases between them. Germline V gives CDR1 SQVTM, CDR2 ANQGSEA. This CDR3 reads CSVGNGAYGYTF. The DNA of the CDR3 is TGCAGCGTTGGTAACGGAGCATATGGCTACACCTTC. Filled out from reference TRBV29-1 and TRBJ1-2, the complete variable domain reads SAVISQKPSRDICQRGTSLTIQCQVDSQVTMMFWYRQQPGQSLTLIATANQGSEATYESGFVIDKFPISRPNLTFSTLTVSNMSPEDSSIYLCSVGNGAYGYTFGSGTRLTVV.

The rearrangement joins TRBV4-1 to TRBJ1-6; TRBD1 agrees at 7 bases. V shed 8 bases and J 4 bases; nucleotides not matched to a gene: 17. The CDR3 consists of 18 residues. CDR1 MGHRA and CDR2 YSYEKL come from the germline V gene. CDR3 protein: CASGSPERGQRYNSPLHF. The CDR3 coding sequence is TGCGCCAGCGGATCACCCGAAAGGGGGCAGCGGTATAATTCACCCCTCCACTTT.

This clone showed up just a few times. The chain uses TRBV5-4 and TRBJ1-3; tentatively, D is TRBD1 (6 bases). Trimming took 4 bases from V and 0 from J, leaving 17 bases between them. This CDR3 contains 17 residues. Germline V gene lookup returns CDR1 SGHNT and CDR2 YYREEE (reference sequence). DNA of the CDR3: TGTGCCAGCAGCCGGGGGGCAGTTCCTAGCTCTGGAAACACCATATATTTT. It encodes CASSRGAVPSSGNTIYF.

V is TRBV5-6 and J is TRBJ2-1, with D possibly being TRBD1 (5 bases). Germline loops: CDR1 SGHDT, CDR2 YYEEEE. This CDR3 contains 13 residues. Between the trimmed V and J ends, which lost 4 bases and 7 bases, there was a span of 12 bases. This chain's CDR3 is CASSLLDSNEQFF. As DNA, the CDR3 is TGTGCCAGCAGCCTACTCGACAGTAATGAGCAGTTCTTC.

This clone was recorded only once. V and J are TRBV11-2 and TRBJ2-7; no clear D. V lost 0 bases and J 4 bases, leaving 13 bases between the germline ends. This CDR3 has 15 residues. Germline loops: CDR1 SGHAT, CDR2 FQNNGV. In DNA, the CDR3 is TGTGCCAGCAGCTTAGATCTGAACAGCCGATACGAGCAGTACTTC. Its translation is CASSLDLNSRYEQYF.

The chain is built from TRBV5-6 and TRBJ1-6, with unresolved D. The germline gives CDR1 SGHDT, CDR2 YYEEEE. V lost 2 bases to trimming and J lost 10 bases, with 10 bases between them. This CDR3 has 13 amino acids. CDR3 nucleotides: TGTGCCAGCAGCTTAACGGGAAACTCACCCCTCCACTTT. Amino acid sequence: CASSLTGNSPLHF.

At least ten counts were recorded for this clone. This chain uses TRBV5-1 with TRBJ2-1; the match to TRBD1 covers 7 bases. V lost 0 bases, J lost 4 bases, and 4 bases stayed unmatched. CDR3 length equals 15 residues. Germline V lookup: CDR1 SGHRS, CDR2 YFSETQ. CDR3 loop: CASSLGQGEYNEQFF. The CDR3 DNA follows: TGCGCCAGCAGCTTGGGACAGGGAGAATACAATGAGCAGTTCTTC.

V usage is TRBV12-5 and J usage is TRBJ1-6; a possible D gene is TRBD1 (5 bases). Germline CDR1 and CDR2: LGHNT and FRNRAP. The CDR3 runs 13 residues. V lost 1 base to trimming and J lost 10 bases, with 8 bases between them. Here the CDR3 reads CASGLETGSPLHF. DNA for the CDR3: TGTGCTAGTGGTTTGGAAACAGGCTCACCCCTCCACTTT.

The chain uses TRBV3-1 (or the pseudogene TRBV3-2) and TRBJ2-1; D might be TRBD2 (7 bases). CDR1 and CDR2 (germline): LGHDT, YNNKEL (reference sequence). The CDR3 has 15 residues. The V end lost 5 bases, the J end lost 9 bases, and 20 bases lay between the germline ends. The CDR3 protein is CASSSEGGGYFEQFF. The CDR3 DNA reads TGTGCCAGCAGCTCGGAAGGGGGGGGCTACTTTGAGCAGTTCTTC.

The genes are TRBV10-3 and TRBJ2-2, with 9 bases matching TRBD2. This CDR3 spans 17 amino acids. Unmatched junction bases numbered 12, after V lost 10 bases and J lost 0 bases. Germline assignment: CDR1 ENHRY and CDR2 SYGVKD. The CDR3 nucleotides are TGTGCCACCAGCAGGCTAGCGGGGAGCACGAACACCGGGGAGCTGTTTTTT. Translation: CATSRLAGSTNTGELFF.

This clone was observed a handful of times. CDR3 protein: CASSGGLTANTGELFF. In nucleotides, the CDR3 is TGTGCCAGCAGTGGCGGATTGACGGCGAACACCGGGGAGCTGTTTTTT. The rearrangement joins TRBV25-1 to TRBJ2-2; D ambiguous. Looked up from germline, CDR1 is MGHDK and CDR2 is SYGVNS. The CDR3 spans 16 residues. Trimming shortened V by 4 bases and J by 0 bases, and 12 bases separated the two germline ends.

CDR3 residues: CASSDRGSTDTQYF. CDR3 bases: TGTGCCAGCAGTGATCGAGGTAGCACAGATACGCAGTATTTT. The gene calls are TRBV6-1 and TRBJ2-3; D not certain. The V gene lost 3 bases and the J gene lost 0 bases, with 7 bases spanning the gap. Germline CDR1 is MNHNS and CDR2 is SASEGT. The CDR3 has 14 residues.